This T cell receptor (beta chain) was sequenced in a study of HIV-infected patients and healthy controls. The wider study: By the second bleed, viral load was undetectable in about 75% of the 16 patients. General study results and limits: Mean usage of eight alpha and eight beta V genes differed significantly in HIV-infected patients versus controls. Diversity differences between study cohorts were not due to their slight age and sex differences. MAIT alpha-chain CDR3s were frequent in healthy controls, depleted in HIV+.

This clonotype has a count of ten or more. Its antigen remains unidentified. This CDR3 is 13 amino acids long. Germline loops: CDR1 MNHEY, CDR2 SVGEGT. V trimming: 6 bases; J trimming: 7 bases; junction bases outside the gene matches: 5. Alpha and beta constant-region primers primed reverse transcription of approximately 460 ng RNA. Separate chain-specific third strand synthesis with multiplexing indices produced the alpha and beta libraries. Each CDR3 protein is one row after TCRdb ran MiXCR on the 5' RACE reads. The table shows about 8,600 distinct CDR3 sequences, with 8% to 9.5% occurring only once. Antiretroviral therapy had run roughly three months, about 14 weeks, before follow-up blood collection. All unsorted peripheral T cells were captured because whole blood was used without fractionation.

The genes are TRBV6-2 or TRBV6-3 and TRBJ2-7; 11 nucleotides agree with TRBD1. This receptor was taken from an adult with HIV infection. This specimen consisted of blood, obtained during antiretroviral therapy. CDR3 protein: CASRRTGGDEQYF. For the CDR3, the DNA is TGTGCCAGCAGACGGACAGGGGGCGATGAGCAGTACTTC.